These 25 T cell receptor beta chains were all obtained from the same sample, sequenced in a study of blood T cells in healthy people across ages. A second PCR, run for roughly 7 to 12 cycles, used a sample-barcoded 5' primer plus a J-beta primer mix. TCRdb processed the 5' RACE reads anew with MiXCR; each CDR3 protein has one entry. There are 500,000 to 600,000 distinct CDR3 sequences in the sample; 27% occur only once, and 15% to 20% lies in the top ten. Input material: blood. The origin of the receptors is a woman in her 70s in good health.

This clonotype turned up a few times. The gene calls are TRBV4-1 and TRBJ1-5, with D tentatively TRBD1 (6 bases). Trimming shortened V by 0 bases and J by 7 bases, and 16 bases separated the two germline ends. The CDR3 has 16 amino acids. The germline V gene encodes CDR1 MGHRA and CDR2 YSYEKL. The CDR3 loop is CASSQDLLGAGQPQHF. CDR3 bases: TGCGCCAGCAGCCAAGATCTTCTGGGGGCCGGGCAGCCCCAGCATTTT.

The chain couples TRBV4-3 to TRBJ2-1; 12 bases match TRBD2. The J segment lost 5 bases and the V segment lost 3 bases, leaving 5 bases of the junction unmatched. CDR3 length equals 16 residues. The germline V gene has CDR1 LGHNA and CDR2 YSLEER. In DNA, the CDR3 is TGCGCCAGCAGCCAGCGACTAGCGGGAGAAGACAATGAGCAGTTCTTC. Its protein is CASSQRLAGEDNEQFF.

J is TRBJ2-1 and V is TRBV7-2; D unresolved. The CDR3 is 13 residues long. V was trimmed by 2 bases and J by 4 bases, leaving 6 bases between them. Germline V gene lookup returns CDR1 SGHTA and CDR2 FQGNSA. The CDR3 nucleotides read TGTGCCAGCAGCTTAATGAGGTACAATGAGCAGTTCTTC. It specifies CASSLMRYNEQFF.

In its sample, this clonotype was seen a few times. The J gene is TRBJ1-4, the V gene TRBV12-3 or TRBV12-4; possibly TRBD1 for D (5 bases). Between the trimmed V and J ends, which lost 8 bases and 6 bases, there was a span of 10 bases. The CDR3 has 12 residues. The CDR3 sequence: CASGAQDEKLFF. CDR3 bases: TGTGCCAGCGGGGCGCAGGATGAAAAACTGTTTTTT.

The J gene is TRBJ1-1, the V gene TRBV12-3 or TRBV12-4, with TRBD1 matching 7 bases. The junction had 10 bases not matched to a gene; V was cut back by 6 bases and J by 6 bases. The CDR3 extends over 14 amino acids. CDR3 residues: CASSLGQASSEAFF. The CDR3 DNA reads as TGTGCCAGCAGCCTCGGACAGGCCTCCTCTGAAGCTTTCTTT.

The V call is TRBV5-4, the J call TRBJ2-5; D is perhaps TRBD2 (5 bases). The assigned J gene may be wrong: the sequence end matches TRBJ2-7 better. The CDR3 length is 15 residues. CDR1 is SGHNT, CDR2 YYREEE, per germline (reference sequence). CDR3 sequence reads: CASSLSSAISYEQYF. The CDR3 DNA is TGTGCCAGCAGCCTAAGTAGCGCCATTTCCTACGAGCAGTACTTC.

The chain joins TRBV12-3 or TRBV12-4 to TRBJ1-5; no reliable D call. Between the trimmed V and J ends, which lost 6 bases and 0 bases, there was a span of 3 bases. This CDR3 has 12 amino acids. Here the CDR3 reads CASRLSNQPQHF. The CDR3 DNA reads TGTGCCAGCAGACTTAGCAATCAGCCCCAGCATTTT.

V gene TRBV20-1 combines with J gene TRBJ2-1; TRBD1 matches at 8 bases. Germline V CDR1 and CDR2: DFQATT, SNEGSKA (reference sequence). This CDR3 spans 15 amino acids. CDR3 in amino acids: CSSQDPQGVLNEQFF. The DNA for the CDR3 is TGCAGCTCACAAGACCCACAGGGGGTTTTAAATGAGCAGTTCTTC.

This clonotype has only a few counts. The rearrangement uses TRBV20-1 and TRBJ2-1, with 7 positions matching TRBD2. J gave up 4 bases and V 6 bases, and 6 bases lay outside the gene matches. The CDR3 has 13 residues. Germline lookup yields CDR1 DFQATT and CDR2 SNEGSKA (reference sequence). Here the CDR3 DNA reads TGCAGTGCGGCCGGGAGGATATACAATGAGCAGTTCTTC. Translated, it gives CSAAGRIYNEQFF.

The gene calls are TRBV6-5 and TRBJ2-7; D might be TRBD1 (5 bases). V lost 0 bases, J lost 9 bases, and 15 bases lay in between. Germline assignment: CDR1 MNHEY and CDR2 SVGAGI. CDR3 size: 14 residues. The CDR3 here is CASSYSSLRGVQYF. Written as DNA, the CDR3 is TGTGCCAGCAGTTACTCGAGCCTAAGGGGCGTGCAGTACTTC.

This clonotype turned up a few times. The junction differs from germline at one of its ends, possibly a read error. V usage is TRBV6-6 and J usage is TRBJ1-1; a possible D gene is TRBD1 (5 bases). Germline V gene lookup returns CDR1 MNHNY and CDR2 SVGAGI (reference sequence). This CDR3 region has 17 residues. In DNA, the CDR3 is TGTGCCAGCAGAGGCCCAGGGCGGAGAGAGATGAACACTGAAGCTTCCTTT. Translation gives CASRGPGRREMNTEASF.

The chain couples TRBV29-1 to TRBJ1-4, with D perhaps TRBD1 (5 bases). Germline V gives CDR1 SQVTM, CDR2 ANQGSEA. Trimming pared 4 bases from V and 1 base from J, leaving 13 bases between. This CDR3 is 15 amino acids long. As DNA, the CDR3 is TGCAGCGTTGGGGGATTCGGGGGAACTAATGAAAAACTGTTTTTT. Amino acid sequence: CSVGGFGGTNEKLFF.

This clonotype was picked up a small number of times. The CDR3 spells CASSFEWAGELFF. The CDR3 bases are TGTGCCAGCAGCTTCGAGTGGGCCGGGGAGCTGTTTTTT. The chain couples TRBV5-5 to TRBJ2-2; D not resolved. Germline CDR1 and CDR2: SGHKS and YYEKEE (reference sequence). This CDR3 has 13 amino acids. V shed 2 bases and J shed 6 bases, with 8 bases lying between them.

Notes on this clonotype: Germline is not matched at one junction end, which may reflect a read error. The chain joins TRBV7-9 to TRBJ1-4, with D maybe TRBD1 (5 bases). Germline V gene lookup returns CDR1 SEHNR and CDR2 FQNEAQ (reference sequence). The length of the CDR3 is 15 residues. The CDR3: CSSSPRVRGDEKLFF. The CDR3 region has the DNA TGTTCCAGCAGCCCCAGGGTTCGCGGAGATGAAAAACTGTTTTTT.

This chain's CDR3 is CASSGSADNQPQHF. In nucleotides, the CDR3 is TGTGCCAGCTCAGGGTCGGCAGACAATCAGCCCCAGCATTTT. This chain joins TRBV18 and TRBJ1-5; D unresolved. Deletions cut 5 bases from V and 3 bases from J, with 11 bases between. Germline V CDR1 and CDR2: KGHSH, LQKENI. This CDR3 is built from 14 residues.

The V call is TRBV11-3, the J call TRBJ1-2; D not certain. The CDR3 consists of 12 residues. Looked up from germline, CDR1 is SGHNT and CDR2 is YENEEA. V was cut by 5 bases and J by 8 bases, with 12 bases left in between. This chain's CDR3 is CASSLGIQGYTF. CDR3 sequence (DNA): TGTGCCAGCAGCCTGGGGATTCAGGGCTACACCTTC.

The chain uses TRBV12-3 or TRBV12-4 and TRBJ2-5, with D perhaps assigned TRBD1 or TRBD2 (6 bases each). The CDR3 sequence is 15 residues long. V lost 0 bases and J 2 bases, leaving 10 bases between the germline ends. The CDR3 DNA is TGTGCCAGCAGTTTAGCGGGGGCGGGGCAAGAGACCCAGTACTTC. The encoded protein is CASSLAGAGQETQYF.

This clonotype appeared a few times. V and J are TRBV5-1 and TRBJ2-1; TRBD1 matches at 7 bases. The germline V gene has CDR1 SGHRS and CDR2 YFSETQ. V lost 3 bases, J lost 0 bases, and 9 bases stayed unmatched. CDR3 length: 17 residues. The CDR3 DNA sequence: TGCGCCAGCAGCTCGGTGGACAGGACCCGCTCCTACAATGAGCAGTTCTTC. Translation gives CASSSVDRTRSYNEQFF.

This clonotype has a handful of counts. This sequence joins TRBV7-9 and TRBJ2-1; no firm D call. This CDR3 is built from 12 residues. In germline, CDR1 is SEHNR, CDR2 FQNEAQ (reference sequence). Trimming left V 8 bases short and J 2 bases short, with 7 bases between. The chain's CDR3 is CASSVTYNEQFF. CDR3 DNA sequence: TGTGCCAGCTCAGTAACCTACAATGAGCAGTTCTTC.

The rearrangement links TRBV10-3 to TRBJ2-1, with D perhaps TRBD1 or TRBD2 (6 bases each). The CDR3 contains 15 residues. The germline CDR1 and CDR2 sequences are ENHRY and SYGVKD. The V end was cut by 4 bases, the J end by 0 bases, with 10 bases between. CDR3 coding DNA: TGTGCCATCAGTGGGGGGGCTAGCTCCTACAATGAGCAGTTCTTC. Encoded protein: CAISGGASSYNEQFF.

V gene TRBV28 combines with J gene TRBJ2-3; D could derive from TRBD1 or TRBD2 (6 bases each). The V end lost 4 bases, the J end lost 2 bases, and 28 bases lay between the germline ends. The germline V gene encodes CDR1 MDHEN and CDR2 SYDVKM. This CDR3 has 20 residues. The CDR3 nucleotides read TGTGCCAGCAGTTCCCCCGGGGGCGGGACACCTATTAGCCCCACAGATACGCAGTATTTT. Translated: CASSSPGGGTPISPTDTQYF.

The chain is built from TRBV7-2 and TRBJ2-1; no definite D call. The DNA end is more similar to TRBJ2-7, so the J call may be wrong. This CDR3 spans 15 amino acids. Germline V gene lookup returns CDR1 SGHTA and CDR2 FQGNSA. The CDR3 spells CASSLEEFVYDEQYF. As DNA, the CDR3 is TGTGCCAGCAGCTTAGAGGAGTTTGTCTACGACGAGCAGTACTTC.

The sample holds many counts of this clonotype. The CDR3, as DNA: TGTGCCAGCAGGACCTCGACTGGTCCACAAGAGACCCAGTACTTC. Residues: CASRTSTGPQETQYF. The rearrangement links TRBV7-6 to TRBJ2-5; D not certain. Germline assignment: CDR1 SGHVS and CDR2 FNYEAQ. V was cut by 6 bases and J by 2 bases, with 16 bases left in between. CDR3 length: 15 residues. Using reference TRBV7-6 and TRBJ2-5 for the parts outside the CDR3, the full variable domain is GAGVSQSPRYKVTKRGQDVALRCDPISGHVSLYWYRQALGQGPEFLTYFNYEAQQDKSGLPNDRFSAERPEGSISTLTIQRTEQRDSAMYRCASRTSTGPQETQYFGPGTRLLVL.

With regard to this clonotype: This CDR3 fails to terminate in the conserved phenylalanine or tryptophan, so it likely reflects a read error. The gene calls are TRBV20-1 and TRBJ1-5, with 8 bases that match TRBD1. The CDR3 extends over 14 amino acids. In germline, CDR1 is DFQATT, CDR2 SNEGSKA (reference sequence). Germline trimming cut 0 bases from V and 4 bases from J; bases unmatched to any gene: 2. CDR3 in amino acids: CSARDYRGNQPQHL. The CDR3 DNA follows: TGCAGTGCTAGAGATTACAGGGGGAATCAGCCCCAGCATCTT.

This clonotype was observed a few times. The chain is built from TRBV7-9 and TRBJ2-1; 7 nucleotides match TRBD2. The tail of the sequence fits TRBJ2-5 better, so the J call may be wrong. The CDR3 sequence is 14 residues long. Germline CDR1 SEHNR, CDR2 FQNEAQ (reference sequence). The CDR3 region has the DNA TGTGCCAGCAGCTCTGCGGCGGGGGAAGAGACCCAGTACTTC. Its protein product is CASSSAAGEETQYF.